Listed here is a single T cell receptor (beta chain). This clonotype was detected ten times or more. The target of this receptor is not known. Qualities for individual bases were not recorded, and no much larger clone is one base off. The data were taken from a study of T cells in Graves' hyperthyroidism and ophthalmopathy (dated by TCRdb to about 2019). Study-wide context: Peripheral blood was sampled at the time of initial diagnosis, prior to any treatment. An independent validation cohort of under 20 hyperthyroidism patients and over 15 patients who later progressed to ophthalmopathy tested prospective prediction of ophthalmopathy. In addition, the study compared T-cell repertoires in thyroid tissue and in blood from about 6 Graves' hyperthyroidism patients. The roughly 90 discovery patients were divided at random into training and test sets in a 7:3 ratio. To identify TCR V-J signatures that set the groups apart, the researchers used a discovery cohort of 90 to 100 patients, made up of under 45 with Graves' ophthalmopathy and about 55 with stable Graves' hyperthyroidism. The paper reports TCR Vbeta CDR3 sequencing of approximately 140 peripheral blood samples: some 44 ophthalmopathy, roughly 74 hyperthyroidism and roughly 17 progressor patients. Once sampling was done, hyperthyroidism patients were given methimazole at a starting dose of 30 mg daily, whereas ophthalmopathy patients were given high-dose intravenous methylprednisolone. The study at large found these results: Blood samples also contained most of the expanded thyroid clonotypes (frequency above 0.001), which suggests that blood repertoires may reflect thyroid immune responses. Sample size was not statistically predetermined, and blinding of investigators to group allocation was not performed. A model built on a 13 V-J signature distinguished ophthalmopathy from stable hyperthyroidism, reaching 87.88% sensitivity and approximately 81% specificity in cross-validation and 80%/75% in testing. In validation, the model predicted progression to ophthalmopathy a median of roughly six months before onset, with about 64% sensitivity and just under 75% specificity.

V and J lose 4 bases and 0 bases, and a span of 3 bases separates them. The germline V gene encodes CDR1 SEHNR and CDR2 FQNEAQ (reference sequence). Measured from the cysteine to the phenylalanine, the CDR3 is 13 residues long. The entry retains the CDR3 DNA only, 39 bases that are in frame from base 1. TCR beta CDR3 regions were amplified from RNA transcripts. The first round of RT-PCR for the TCR CDR3 was performed with the HTBI primer set and the Qiagen OneStep RT-PCR kit. The libraries were constructed in a second round of multiplex PCR and then size-selected and purified. Libraries were sequenced paired-end with 100 bp reads on an Illumina HiSeq2000. Processing in the source paper ran as follows. SOAPnuke was used to process the raw data, with reads discarded if the reads contained adapters or uncalled bases, had a mean Phred below 15, or lacked an exact constant-primer or identifier match. High-quality paired reads were merged using COPE v1.2.5, and each unique nucleotide sequence was defined as a clonotype. MiTCR v1.1 was used to align clonotypes to the IMGT TRBV, TRBD and TRBJ reference segments. Only V-J combinations with frequency above 0.0001, covering about 99% of repertoires, were analysed. The TCS score was defined as the ratio of F50 (clonal expansion) to E x V (chaos), calculated using BLOSUM62-based TCRdist between CDR3 peptides within each V-J. Welch's t-statistics and random forest reduced just over 500 V-J features to roughly 13, which were used in a naive Bayes classifier (R e1071). TCRdb reprocessed the public reads (quality trimming at Q25 with fastp, clone calling with MiXCR) and kept in-frame beta chains. Rows with a matching CDR3 protein are joined into one entry that keeps the most common DNA and genes. These V and J calls derive from TCRdb rather than the authors' analysis. This sample has about 210,000 distinct CDR3 sequences in its table, and approximately 17% of those were observed once. Roughly 50% of the sample rests with the top ten.

Graves' hyperthyroidism was defined as stable when no progression to ophthalmopathy occurred over 18 months of follow-up. Hyperthyroidism patients were newly diagnosed, had a disease duration of under 2 months, and were aged 18 to 65 years. Any patient with an uncontrolled infection, another autoimmune disease, pregnancy or lactation was excluded. Diagnoses relied on clinical symptoms, serum thyroxine and TRAb, thyroid ultrasound and orbital computed tomography. PBMCs were separated from 10 ml of fresh peripheral blood using Ficoll-Paque density gradient centrifugation. Trizol reagent was used to extract total RNA, and RNA quality was then checked on an Agilent 2100 Bioanalyzer.

The sequence derives from a man in his fifties with Graves' hyperthyroidism. This receptor chain uses TRBV7-9 and TRBJ2-2; no D gene call is confident. Sequences were obtained from blood. The sequence in DNA is TGTGCCAGCAGCTCTCCGAACACCGGGGAGCTGTTTTTT. Its coded protein is CASSSPNTGELFF.